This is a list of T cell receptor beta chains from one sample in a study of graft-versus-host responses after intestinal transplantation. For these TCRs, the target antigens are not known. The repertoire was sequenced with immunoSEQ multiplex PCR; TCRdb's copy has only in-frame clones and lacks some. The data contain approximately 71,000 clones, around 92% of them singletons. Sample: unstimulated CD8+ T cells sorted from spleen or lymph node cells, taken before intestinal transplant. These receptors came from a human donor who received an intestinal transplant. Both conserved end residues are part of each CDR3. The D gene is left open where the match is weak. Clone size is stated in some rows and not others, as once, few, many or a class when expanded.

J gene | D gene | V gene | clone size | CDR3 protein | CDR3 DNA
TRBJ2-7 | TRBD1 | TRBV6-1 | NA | CATRQGPYEQYF | TGTGCCACAAGACAGGGCCCCTACGAGCAGTACTTC
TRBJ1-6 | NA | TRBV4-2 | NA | CASSQDWRTGGSPLHF | TGTGCCAGCAGCCAAGATTGGCGGACTGGAGGATCACCCCTCCACTTT
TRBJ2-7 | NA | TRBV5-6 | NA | CASSSGGITYERYF | TGTGCCAGCAGCTCGGGGGGCATCACCTACGAGCGGTACTTC
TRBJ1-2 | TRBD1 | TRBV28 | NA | CASSLVRQGNGYTF | TGTGCCAGCAGTTTAGTTCGACAGGGTAACGGCTACACCTTC
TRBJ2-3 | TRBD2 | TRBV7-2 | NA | CASSDRAAPLGGGWYF | TGTGCCAGCAGCGACCGAGCGGCCCCCCTCGGGGGGGGGTGGTATTTT
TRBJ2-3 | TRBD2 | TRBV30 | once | CAWSSQNAGGPVARDTQYF | TGTGCCTGGAGTAGCCAAAACGCGGGGGGGCCTGTCGCTCGAGATACGCAGTATTTT
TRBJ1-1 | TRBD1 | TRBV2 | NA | CASRRDRLFFF | TGTGCCAGCAGACGGGACAGGCTTTTCTTCTTT
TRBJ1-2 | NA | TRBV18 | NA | CASSPLRTESYGYTF | TGTGCCAGCTCACCTCTCAGGACAGAAAGCTATGGCTACACCTTC
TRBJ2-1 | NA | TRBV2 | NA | CASTSFGAPLVDEQFF | TGTGCCAGCACCTCATTTGGGGCCCCGTTAGTGGATGAGCAGTTCTTC
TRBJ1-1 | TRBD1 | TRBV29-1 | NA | CSVEDRVAEAFF | TGCAGCGTCGAGGACAGGGTTGCTGAAGCTTTCTTT
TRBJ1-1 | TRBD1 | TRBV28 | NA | CASSSVRQGGNRNTEAFF | TGTGCCAGCAGTTCCGTCAGACAGGGGGGAAATAGGAACACTGAAGCTTTCTTT
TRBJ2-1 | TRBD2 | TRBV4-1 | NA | CASSRDPGTTTRLNEQFF | TGCGCCAGCAGCCGGGACCCCGGGACTACGACGAGACTCAATGAGCAGTTCTTC
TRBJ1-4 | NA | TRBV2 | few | CASRGTSEKLFF | TGTGCCAGCAGAGGGACATCGGAAAAACTGTTTTTT
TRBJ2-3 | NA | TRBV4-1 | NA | CASSHISRPDTQYF | TGCGCCAGCAGCCATATCTCGCGCCCAGATACGCAGTATTTT
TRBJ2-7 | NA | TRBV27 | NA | CASSFGRLYEQYF | TGTGCCAGCAGTTTTGGCAGACTCTACGAGCAGTACTTC
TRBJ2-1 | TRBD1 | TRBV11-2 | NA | CASSGGQGSSYNEQFF | TGTGCCAGCAGCGGAGGACAGGGGAGCTCCTACAATGAGCAGTTCTTC
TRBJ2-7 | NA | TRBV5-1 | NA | CASSLGTGMYEQYF | TGCGCCAGCAGCTTAGGAACAGGGATGTACGAGCAGTACTTC
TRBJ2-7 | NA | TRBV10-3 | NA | CAISPGTAPTYEQYF | TGTGCCATCTCGCCCGGGACTGCACCTACCTACGAGCAGTACTTC
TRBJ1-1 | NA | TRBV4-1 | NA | CASSQERGESTEAFF | TGCGCCAGCAGCCAAGAGCGGGGGGAAAGCACTGAAGCTTTCTTT
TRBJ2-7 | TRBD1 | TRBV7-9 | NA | CASSPRQGPYEQYF | TGTGCCAGCAGCCCGAGACAGGGCCCCTACGAGCAGTACTTC
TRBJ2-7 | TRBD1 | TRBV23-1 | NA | CASSLWDRGEQYF | TGCGCCAGCAGTTTGTGGGACAGGGGCGAGCAGTACTTC
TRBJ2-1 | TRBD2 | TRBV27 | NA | CASSISSGDGEQFF | TGTGCCAGCAGTATAAGTAGCGGGGACGGTGAGCAGTTCTTC
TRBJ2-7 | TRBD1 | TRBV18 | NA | CASSLTGTETLYEQYF | TGTGCCAGCTCACTAACCGGGACAGAGACACTCTACGAGCAGTACTTC
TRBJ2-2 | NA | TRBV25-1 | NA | CASSQGAGELFF | TGTGCCAGCAGTCAGGGTGCCGGGGAGCTGTTTTTT
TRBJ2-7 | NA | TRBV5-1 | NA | CASSLVGREGEQYF | TGCGCCAGCAGCTTGGTAGGCAGGGAAGGCGAGCAGTACTTC
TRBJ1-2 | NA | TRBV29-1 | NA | CSVDGGNGRANYGYTF | TGCAGCGTTGACGGGGGAAATGGCAGGGCCAACTATGGCTACACCTTC
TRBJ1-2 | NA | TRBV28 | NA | CASRLRVPNYGYTF | TGTGCCAGCAGGCTCCGGGTTCCTAACTATGGCTACACCTTC